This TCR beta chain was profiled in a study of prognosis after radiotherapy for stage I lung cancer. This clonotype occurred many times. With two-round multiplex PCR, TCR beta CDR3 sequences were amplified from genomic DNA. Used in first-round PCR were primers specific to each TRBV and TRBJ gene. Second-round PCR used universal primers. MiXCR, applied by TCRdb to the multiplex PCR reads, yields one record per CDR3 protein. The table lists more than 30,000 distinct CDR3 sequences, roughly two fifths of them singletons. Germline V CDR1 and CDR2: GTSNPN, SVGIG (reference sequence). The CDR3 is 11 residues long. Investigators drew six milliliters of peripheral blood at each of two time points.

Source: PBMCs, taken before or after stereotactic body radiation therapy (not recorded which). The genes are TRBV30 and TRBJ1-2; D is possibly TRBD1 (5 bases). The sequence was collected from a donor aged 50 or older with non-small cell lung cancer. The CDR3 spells CAGGDYYGYTF. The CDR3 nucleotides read TGTGCGGGGGGAGACTACTATGGCTACACCTTC.